These 23 T cell receptor beta chains originate from one sample sequenced in a study of CD8 T cells in ankylosing spondylitis. Study-wide findings and caveats: Characteristic, it appeared, of ankylosing spondylitis blood was a TCR beta motif of eight highly homologous variants.

TCRdb independently ran MiXCR on the 5' RACE reads; one entry per CDR3 protein. Altogether approximately 300,000 distinct CDR3 sequences are present, 7.5% to 9% being singletons, with the ten largest covering less than 15%. No antigen is known for these receptors. Sequencing was done on a sample of blood, either unsorted or a sorted T cell fraction (not recorded which). All receptors come from a male donor with ankylosing spondylitis.

Only a few counts were recorded for this clonotype. The rearrangement uses TRBV7-3 and TRBJ2-1, with 8 bases identical to TRBD2. V lost 0 bases, J lost 5 bases, and 9 bases stayed unmatched. In germline, CDR1 is SGHTA, CDR2 FQGTGA. This CDR3 is 17 amino acids long. The CDR3 DNA reads TGTGCCAGCAGCTTAACTTCTGTGGGACTAGGGAACAATGAGCAGTTCTTC. It translates to CASSLTSVGLGNNEQFF. Full variable domain (rest looked up from reference TRBV7-3 and TRBJ2-1): GAGVSQTPSNKVTEKGKYVELRCDPISGHTALYWYRQSLGQGPEFLIYFQGTGAADDSGLPNDRFFAVRPEGSVSTLKIQRTERGDSAVYLCASSLTSVGLGNNEQFFGPGTRLTVL.

This clonotype was found many times. This chain uses TRBV29-1 with TRBJ2-3; 13 bases agree with TRBD2. This CDR3 contains 14 residues. V dropped 7 bases and J dropped 6; count of bases not matched to a gene: 7. The V gene's germline CDR1 is SQVTM and CDR2 ANQGSEA. CDR3 in DNA: TGCAGCGGAAGGACTAGCGGGAGCGTGGATACGCAGTATTTT. Translation gives CSGRTSGSVDTQYF.

In its sample, this clonotype was seen many times. The CDR3 sequence: CASSNSAFYEQYF. The CDR3 DNA is TGTGCCAGCAGCAACTCGGCCTTTTACGAGCAGTACTTC. The V call is TRBV9, the J call TRBJ2-7; D gene unclear. V was trimmed by 4 bases and J by 4 bases, leaving 12 bases between them. This CDR3 is built from 13 residues. CDR1 and CDR2 (germline): SGDLS, YYNGEE. Variable domain in full (rest from reference TRBV9 and TRBJ2-7): DSGVTQTPKHLITATGQRVTLRCSPRSGDLSVYWYQQSLDQGLQFLIQYYNGEERAKGNILERFSAQQFPDLHSELNLSSLELGDSALYFCASSNSAFYEQYFGPGTRLTVT.

The table lists this clonotype with a few counts. V gene TRBV27 combines with J gene TRBJ2-1; TRBD2 aligns across 8 bases. In germline, CDR1 is MNHEY, CDR2 SMNVEV (reference sequence). The CDR3 has 15 amino acids. V dropped 5 bases and J dropped 6; count of bases not matched to a gene: 9. The chain's CDR3 is CASSQGTSGGNEQFF. The CDR3 DNA follows: TGTGCCAGCAGTCAAGGGACTAGTGGCGGCAATGAGCAGTTCTTC.

This chain uses TRBV29-1 with TRBJ2-3; tentatively, D is TRBD2 (5 bases). The germline V and J ends were trimmed by 4 bases and 2 bases, with 10 bases remaining between them. The CDR3 covers 13 residues. CDR1 and CDR2 (germline): SQVTM, ANQGSEA. The CDR3 spells CSVARTSTDTQYF. The CDR3, as DNA: TGCAGCGTTGCCCGGACTTCCACAGATACGCAGTATTTT.

This chain joins TRBV7-3 and TRBJ2-3; D not resolved. The germline V and J ends were trimmed by 5 bases and 1 base, with 10 bases remaining between them. The CDR3 is made up of 14 amino acids. Looked up from germline, CDR1 is SGHTA and CDR2 is FQGTGA. CDR3 sequence: CASSPDTGTDTQYF. The CDR3, as DNA: TGTGCCAGCAGCCCAGACACTGGCACAGATACGCAGTATTTT.

The V call is TRBV3-1, the J call TRBJ2-5; D possibly uses TRBD1 or TRBD2 (5 bases each). The CDR3 has 15 amino acids. Per germline, CDR1 LGHDT and CDR2 YNNKEL (reference sequence). The ends were cut back, 0 bases at V and 7 bases at J, with 15 bases in the middle. The CDR3 here is CASSQEPSSGATQYF. CDR3 bases: TGTGCCAGCAGCCAAGAACCCTCATCCGGGGCGACCCAGTACTTC.

In this sample, this clonotype turned up a few times. This chain links TRBV11-1 with TRBJ1-1; D ambiguous. CDR1 and CDR2 from the germline V gene are SGHAT and FQDESV (reference sequence). Trimming took 5 bases from V and 1 from J, leaving 17 bases between them. The CDR3 is 16 residues long. CDR3 sequence reads: CASSPLFVGQNTEAFF. CDR3 nucleotide sequence: TGTGCCAGCAGCCCTCTCTTTGTAGGCCAGAACACTGAAGCTTTCTTT.

There are a few counts of this clonotype. The chain links TRBV2 to TRBJ2-1; 10 bases agree with TRBD2. The CDR3 has 15 residues. With 7 bases clipped from V and 8 bases from J, the junction kept 11 bases outside the gene matches. Germline loops: CDR1 SNHLY, CDR2 FYNNEI. The chain's CDR3 is CASNLQGTSVDEQFF. CDR3 bases: TGTGCCAGCAACCTCCAGGGGACTAGCGTCGATGAGCAGTTCTTC.

This clonotype has at least ten counts. The chain joins TRBV29-1 to TRBJ2-3; D may correspond to TRBD1 or TRBD2 (5 bases each). The V end lost 3 bases, the J end lost 4 bases, and 20 bases lay between the germline ends. The CDR3 length is 16 residues. The V gene's germline CDR1 is SQVTM and CDR2 ANQGSEA. The CDR3 nucleotides are TGCAGCGTTGAGGGGCCCGACGAGCAGGGAGCAGATACGCAGTATTTT. Protein product: CSVEGPDEQGADTQYF.

This clonotype was seen more than once but under ten times. The chain couples TRBV6-2 or TRBV6-3 to TRBJ2-7; 10 positions agree with TRBD1. The V and J ends lost 2 bases and 6 bases, in that order; junction bases with no gene match: 4. Per the germline V gene, CDR1 is MNHEY and CDR2 is SVGEGT. The CDR3 has 14 amino acids. CDR3 nucleotides: TGTGCCAGCAGTTACGGGGACAGGGGAGGCGAGCAGTACTTC. It codes for CASSYGDRGGEQYF.

This clonotype has a count of ten or more. This rearrangement joins TRBV29-1 to TRBJ2-3; 13 nucleotides line up with TRBD2. V was clipped by 7 bases and J by 2 bases; unmatched bases: 3. The CDR3 covers 14 residues. The germline V gene has CDR1 SQVTM and CDR2 ANQGSEA. CDR3 DNA: TGCAGCGGCGGACTAGCGGGAGCCACAGATACGCAGTATTTT. Translating it yields CSGGLAGATDTQYF.

In this sample, this clonotype turned up a few times. V usage is TRBV20-1 and J usage is TRBJ2-1, with 13 bases lining up with TRBD2. From germline, CDR1 is DFQATT and CDR2 SNEGSKA (reference sequence). The CDR3 is 14 residues long. Losses at the gene ends were 0 bases for V and 8 bases for J; bases not matched to a gene: 1. The chain's CDR3 is CSAREGLAGDEQFF. CDR3 in DNA: TGCAGTGCTAGAGAAGGACTAGCGGGAGATGAGCAGTTCTTC.

Only a few counts were recorded for this clonotype. V and J are TRBV28 and TRBJ2-1; 7 nucleotides agree with TRBD2. The CDR3 contains 16 residues. Germline V CDR1 and CDR2: MDHEN, SYDVKM. V lost 7 bases to trimming and J lost 6 bases; unmatched junction nucleotides: 15. CDR3 DNA sequence: TGTGCCAGCACCATGGGGGGGTCTCGTCGAAGCAATGAGCAGTTCTTC. Protein: CASTMGGSRRSNEQFF.

The gene calls are TRBV5-1 and TRBJ2-1, with 12 bases fitting TRBD1. J was trimmed by 9 bases and V by 2 bases; bases with no gene match: 12. Germline CDR1 is SGHRS and CDR2 is YFSETQ. The CDR3 extends over 17 amino acids. In nucleotides, the CDR3 is TGCGCCAGCAGCTTACATCCCGGGACAGGGGGCCTTGGTGAGCAGTTCTTC. Protein sequence: CASSLHPGTGGLGEQFF.

The table lists this clonotype with a few counts. The chain links TRBV7-9 to TRBJ1-2; D ambiguous. Germline CDR1 is SEHNR and CDR2 is FQNEAQ (reference sequence). This CDR3 spans 14 amino acids. The ends were cut back, 0 bases at V and 4 bases at J, with 9 bases in the middle. DNA for the CDR3: TGTGCCAGCAGCTTAGCGCGGGAAAGCTATGGCTACACCTTC. Protein product: CASSLARESYGYTF.

This clonotype was observed at least ten times. The J gene is TRBJ2-2, the V gene TRBV6-2 or TRBV6-3; D may be TRBD2 (5 bases). There are 14 residues in the CDR3. The germline V gene has CDR1 MNHEY and CDR2 SVGEGT. Trimming took 0 bases from V and 6 from J, leaving 8 bases between them. The CDR3 here is CASSYSRGSGELFF. In DNA, the CDR3 is TGTGCCAGCAGTTACTCGAGAGGGTCCGGGGAGCTGTTTTTT.

This clonotype was picked up many times. The chain is built from TRBV12-3 or TRBV12-4 and TRBJ1-1; D might be TRBD1 (6 bases). Trimming pared 5 bases from V and 4 bases from J, leaving 14 bases between. The CDR3 totals 14 residues. The CDR3 nucleotides read TGTGCCAGCAGTCAACAGGGCTCGATCACTGAAGCTTTCTTT. Residues: CASSQQGSITEAFF.

This clonotype was counted between two and nine times. The gene calls are TRBV20-1 and TRBJ2-1; D perhaps matches TRBD2 (6 bases). V was shortened by 5 bases and J by 3 bases, with 17 bases between the two germline ends. The CDR3 contains 15 residues. Per germline, CDR1 DFQATT and CDR2 SNEGSKA (reference sequence). CDR3 DNA: TGCAGTGCTTGTCTTAGCGGAGCCAGCTACAATGAGCAGTTCTTC. Its protein product is CSACLSGASYNEQFF.

There are a few counts of this clonotype. This chain links TRBV18 with TRBJ2-1; TRBD1 is a possible D gene (7 bases). CDR3 length equals 15 residues. Trimming pared 1 base from V and 8 bases from J, leaving 15 bases between. Germline V gives CDR1 KGHSH, CDR2 LQKENI. The CDR3 sequence: CASSPLVRGVDEQFF. DNA of the CDR3: TGTGCCAGCTCACCACTTGTCAGGGGGGTCGATGAGCAGTTCTTC.

About this clonotype itself: A much larger clone lies one base from this, so it may be a read error. The chain joins TRBV12-3 or TRBV12-4 to TRBJ2-2; TRBD2 aligns across 11 bases. CDR3 length: 17 amino acids. The CDR3 spells CAISFSASGRIAGELFF. As DNA, the CDR3 is TGTGCCATCAGTTTCTCGGCTAGCGGGAGGATCGCCGGGGAGCTGTTTTTT.

The chain is built from TRBV11-2 and TRBJ2-1; TRBD2 agrees at 12 bases. Germline CDR1 and CDR2: SGHAT and FQNNGV. V shed 4 bases and J 1 base; nucleotides not matched to a gene: 5. The CDR3 consists of 17 residues. CDR3 region: CASSSRLAGESYNEQFF. Here the CDR3 DNA reads TGTGCCAGCAGCTCTCGACTAGCGGGAGAGTCCTACAATGAGCAGTTCTTC.

This sequence joins TRBV11-2 and TRBJ1-1, with no clear D. Germline CDR1 is SGHAT and CDR2 is FQNNGV. V gave up 5 bases and J gave up 4 bases, with 20 bases separating them. The CDR3 covers 16 residues. In DNA form, the CDR3 reads TGTGCCAGCAGCCCATACAGTCGGGCGACGAGCACTGAAGCTTTCTTT. It encodes CASSPYSRATSTEAFF.